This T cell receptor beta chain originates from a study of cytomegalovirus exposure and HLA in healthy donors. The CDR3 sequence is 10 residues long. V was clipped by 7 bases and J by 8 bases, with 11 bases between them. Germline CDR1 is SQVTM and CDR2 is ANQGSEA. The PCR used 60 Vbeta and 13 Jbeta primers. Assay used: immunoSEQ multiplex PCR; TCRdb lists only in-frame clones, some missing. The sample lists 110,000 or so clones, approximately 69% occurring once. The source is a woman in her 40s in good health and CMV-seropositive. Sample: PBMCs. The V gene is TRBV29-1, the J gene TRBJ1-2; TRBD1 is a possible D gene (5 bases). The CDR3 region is CSAGGDGYTF. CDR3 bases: TGCAGCGCCGGAGGGGACGGCTACACCTTC. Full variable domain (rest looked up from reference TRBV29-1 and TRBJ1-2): SAVISQKPSRDICQRGTSLTIQCQVDSQVTMMFWYRQQPGQSLTLIATANQGSEATYESGFVIDKFPISRPNLTFSTLTVSNMSPEDSSIYLCSAGGDGYTFGSGTRLTVV.